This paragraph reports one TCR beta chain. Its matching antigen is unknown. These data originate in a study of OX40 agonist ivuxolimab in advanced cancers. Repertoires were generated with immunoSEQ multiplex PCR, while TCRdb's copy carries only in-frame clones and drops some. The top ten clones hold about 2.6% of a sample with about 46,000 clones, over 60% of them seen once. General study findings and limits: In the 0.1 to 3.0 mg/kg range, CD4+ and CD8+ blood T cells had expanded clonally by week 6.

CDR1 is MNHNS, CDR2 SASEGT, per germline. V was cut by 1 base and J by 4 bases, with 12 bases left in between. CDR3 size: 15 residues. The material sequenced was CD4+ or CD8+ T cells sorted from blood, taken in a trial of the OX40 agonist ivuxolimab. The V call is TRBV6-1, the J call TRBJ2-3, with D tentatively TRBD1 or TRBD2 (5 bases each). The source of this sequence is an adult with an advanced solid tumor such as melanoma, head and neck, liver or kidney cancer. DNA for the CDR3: TGTGCCAGCAGTGAAGGGGGGTTTGACGCAGATACGCAGTATTTT. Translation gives CASSEGGFDADTQYF.